The 3 T cell receptor beta chains below were found in one sample sequenced in a study of blood T cell repertoires in COVID-19 (dated by TCRdb to 2018 to 2021). The library was obtained by the immunoSEQ multiplex PCR assay. Sourced from immuneACCESS, this table was stored by TCRdb with only in-frame sequences that have V and J called. A share of the clones is absent; for the studies checked, an unresolved V gene accounts for under half, and the remainder has no known explanation. The sample table records 350,000 to 450,000 clones; roughly nine tenths of these occur just once. Clones ranked in the top ten supply about 0.83% of the sample. Input material: PBMCs or T cells enriched from blood (not recorded which). These receptor sequences come from a woman aged 40-49 years who had been exposed to COVID-19.

The V gene is TRBV7-3, the J gene TRBJ2-1; TRBD1 agrees at 10 bases. The CDR3 length is 17 residues. CDR1 and CDR2 (germline): SGHTA, FQGTGA. J gave up 3 bases and V 6 bases, and 11 bases lay outside the gene matches. As DNA, the CDR3 is TGTGCCAGCAGTTTCGAACGTGGGACAGGGGTCTACAATGAGCAGTTCTTC. Its translation: CASSFERGTGVYNEQFF.

The V and J genes are TRBV18 and TRBJ1-2, with TRBD1 matching 9 bases. V lost 4 bases, J lost 12 bases, and 6 bases stayed unmatched. Germline values: CDR1 KGHSH, CDR2 LQKENI. The CDR3 is 12 residues long. This CDR3 is CASSLGQGTNTF. In nucleotides, the CDR3 is TGTGCCAGCTCACTGGGACAGGGTACGAACACCTTC. Combining the CDR3 with reference TRBV18 and TRBJ1-2 gives the whole variable domain NAGVMQNPRHLVRRRGQEARLRCSPMKGHSHVYWYRQLPEEGLKFMVYLQKENIIDESGMPKERFSAEFPKEGPSILRIQQVVRGDSAAYFCASSLGQGTNTFGSGTRLTVV.

The V and J genes are TRBV4-3 and TRBJ1-1, with 7 bases that match TRBD1. CDR3 length: 15 amino acids. V was pared by 4 bases and J by 0 bases, with 5 bases of the junction left unmatched. CDR1 is LGHNA and CDR2 is YSLEER in the germline V gene. CDR3 loop: CASSLTTGMNTEAFF. In nucleotides, the CDR3 is TGCGCCAGCAGCCTCACGACAGGGATGAACACTGAAGCTTTCTTT.